The 5 T cell receptor beta chains below all came from one sample that was sequenced in a study of cytomegalovirus exposure and HLA in healthy donors. Libraries were prepared by immunoSEQ multiplex PCR; TCRdb keeps only in-frame clonotypes and omits some of them. The sample holds about 71,000 clones, roughly 93% seen once. Sequencing was performed on PBMCs. The receptors derive from a woman aged 18-35 years in good health and CMV-seronegative.

The chain has TRBV5-1 and TRBJ2-1; possible D gene TRBD1, 6 bases. Germline loops: CDR1 SGHRS, CDR2 YFSETQ. The length of the CDR3 is 16 residues. The V and J ends lost 3 bases and 8 bases respectively, with 21 bases between them. The CDR3 is CASSSTPHREFDEQFF. CDR3 in DNA: TGCGCCAGCAGCTCGACCCCACACAGGGAATTCGATGAGCAGTTCTTC.

V and J are TRBV4-3 and TRBJ1-2; D is perhaps TRBD1 (6 bases). This CDR3 is 15 amino acids long. V was trimmed by 0 bases and J by 3 bases, leaving 11 bases between them. Germline CDR1 LGHNA, CDR2 YSLEER. DNA of the CDR3: TGCGCCAGCAGCCAAGATTCGACAGGCCACTATGGCTACACCTTC. It specifies CASSQDSTGHYGYTF.

This clone was observed once. V and J are TRBV7-2 and TRBJ2-1, with D perhaps TRBD2 (5 bases). The CDR3 contains 16 residues. Germline-derived CDR1 and CDR2 are SGHTA and FQGNSA. The V end was cut by 5 bases, the J end by 0 bases, with 14 bases between. The CDR3 region has the DNA TGTGCCAGCAGCCTGTCGGACTTTAGCTCCTACAATGAGCAGTTCTTC. It codes for CASSLSDFSSYNEQFF.

The V and J genes are TRBV7-9 and TRBJ1-3; 7 positions match TRBD1. Unmatched junction bases numbered 2, after V lost 3 bases and J lost 0 bases. The CDR3 runs 15 residues. The germline V gene encodes CDR1 SEHNR and CDR2 FQNEAQ (reference sequence). The CDR3 DNA reads as TGTGCCAGCAGCTTTTCAGGGGGCTCTGGAAACACCATATATTTT. It translates to CASSFSGGSGNTIYF.

The chain couples TRBV2 to TRBJ2-1; D perhaps matches TRBD2 (5 bases). Germline V lookup: CDR1 SNHLY, CDR2 FYNNEI. Trimming left V 10 bases short and J 11 bases short, with 12 bases between. The CDR3 is 10 residues long. The CDR3 DNA follows: TGTGCCACGTCCGTAGCGAAGCAGTTCTTC. It specifies CATSVAKQFF.